Below, one T cell receptor beta chain is given with its context. Its target is unknown. This specimen belongs to a study of shared clonotypes between healthy human individuals. Study-level findings and limits: Estimated richness was generally greater in naive than memory subsets.

Sequencing was performed with immunoSEQ multiplex PCR; in TCRdb, only in-frame clones are kept and a portion is missing. The sample records approximately 2.4 million clones, more than 90% being singletons. The junction had 8 bases not matched to a gene; V was cut back by 5 bases and J by 2 bases. Per germline, CDR1 SGHAT and CDR2 FQNNGV. The CDR3 extends over 15 amino acids. The sequencing sample was made of naive CD4+ T cells sorted from blood. As for subset: CD45RA+ positively selected. This clonotype was obtained from a young man in good health. The chain is built from TRBV11-2 and TRBJ1-2, with TRBD1 matching 7 bases. CDR3 DNA: TGTGCCAGCAGCGTCCCGACAGGGACGAACTATGGCTACACCTTC. Translation: CASSVPTGTNYGYTF.